Presented here are 3 T cell receptor beta chains from one specimen sequenced in a study of T cells in localized non-small cell lung cancer. This table comes from immunoSEQ multiplex PCR, and its TCRdb copy is limited to in-frame clones, with some not included. The sample yields 1,500 to 2,000 clones, roughly 25% seen once. Sample: normal lung tissue next to the tumor, taken before any cancer treatment. The origin of the receptors is a female donor aged 60 or older with stage I squamous cell lung carcinoma.

This rearrangement joins TRBV5-1 to TRBJ1-1; D gene ambiguous. V lost 5 bases to trimming and J lost 0 bases, with 11 bases between them. The CDR3 consists of 14 residues. Germline V lookup: CDR1 SGHRS, CDR2 YFSETQ. The CDR3 nucleotides read TGCGCCAGCAGGGGCGGCCCCCTGAACACTGAAGCTTTCTTT. Translating gives CASRGGPLNTEAFF.

This chain connects TRBV19 to TRBJ1-1; 8 bases are a match to TRBD1. Germline values: CDR1 LNHDA, CDR2 SQIVND (reference sequence). The CDR3 consists of 18 residues. The V and J ends lost 0 bases and 6 bases, in that order; junction bases with no gene match: 15. CDR3 sequence (DNA): TGTGCCAGTAGTATAGAAAGAGCAGGGGGCCTATGGATGGCTGAAGCTTTCTTT. As protein: CASSIERAGGLWMAEAFF.

Relative to its sample, this clone is medium-sized. This chain links TRBV11-3 with TRBJ2-3, with TRBD1 matching over 9 bases. CDR1 is SGHNT and CDR2 is YENEEA in the germline V gene. V shed 5 bases, J shed 0 bases, and the junction held 9 bases outside the gene matches. CDR3 size: 17 residues. The CDR3 DNA reads as TGTGCCAGCAGCGCCACGCTGGGGACAGGGAGCACAGATACGCAGTATTTT. It specifies CASSATLGTGSTDTQYF.